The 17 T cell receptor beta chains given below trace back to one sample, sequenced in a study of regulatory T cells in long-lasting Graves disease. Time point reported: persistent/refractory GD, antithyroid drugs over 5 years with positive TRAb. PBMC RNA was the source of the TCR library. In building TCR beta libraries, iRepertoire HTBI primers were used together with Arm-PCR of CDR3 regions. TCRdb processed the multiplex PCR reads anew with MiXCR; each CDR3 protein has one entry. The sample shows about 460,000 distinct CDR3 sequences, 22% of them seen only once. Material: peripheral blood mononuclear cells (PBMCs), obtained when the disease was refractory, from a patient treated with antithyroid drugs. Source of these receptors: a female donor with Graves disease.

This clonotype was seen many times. The CDR3 bases are TGTGCCATCAGTATACAGGGGGTTAACACTGAAGCTTTCTTT. Protein product: CAISIQGVNTEAFF. The gene calls are TRBV10-3 and TRBJ1-1; 8 bases match TRBD1. This CDR3 has 14 amino acids. Germline V gives CDR1 ENHRY, CDR2 SYGVKD. After removal of 5 bases from V and 2 bases from J, the junction contained 4 bases not matched to a gene.

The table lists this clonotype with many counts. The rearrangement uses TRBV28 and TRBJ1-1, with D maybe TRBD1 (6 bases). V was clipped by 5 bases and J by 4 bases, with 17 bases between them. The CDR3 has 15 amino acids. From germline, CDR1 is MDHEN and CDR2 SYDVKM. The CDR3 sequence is CASSPWRGARTEAFF. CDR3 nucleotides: TGTGCCAGCAGTCCCTGGCGGGGGGCGCGCACTGAAGCTTTCTTT. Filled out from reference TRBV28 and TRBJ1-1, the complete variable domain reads DVKVTQSSRYLVKRTGEKVFLECVQDMDHENMFWYRQDPGLGLRLIYFSYDVKMKEKGDIPEGYSVSREKKERFSLILESASTNQTSMYLCASSPWRGARTEAFFGQGTRLTVV.

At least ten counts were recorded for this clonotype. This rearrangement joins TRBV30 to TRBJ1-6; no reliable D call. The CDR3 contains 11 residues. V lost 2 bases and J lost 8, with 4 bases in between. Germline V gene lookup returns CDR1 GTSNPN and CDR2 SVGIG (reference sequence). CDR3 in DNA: TGTGCCTGGAGTCGTGATTCACCCCTCCACTTT. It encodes CAWSRDSPLHF.

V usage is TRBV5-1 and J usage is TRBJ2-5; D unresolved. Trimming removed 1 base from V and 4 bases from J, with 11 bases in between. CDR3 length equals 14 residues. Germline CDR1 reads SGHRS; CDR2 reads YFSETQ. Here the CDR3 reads CASSLFGVTETQYF. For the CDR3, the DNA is TGCGCCAGCAGCTTGTTTGGGGTGACAGAGACCCAGTACTTC.

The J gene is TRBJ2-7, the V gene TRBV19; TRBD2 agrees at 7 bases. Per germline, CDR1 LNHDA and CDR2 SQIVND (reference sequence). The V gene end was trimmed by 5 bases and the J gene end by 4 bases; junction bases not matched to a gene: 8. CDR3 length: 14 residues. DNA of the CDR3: TGTGCCAGTAGTGGAGCTAGCGGAAGGTACGAGCAGTACTTC. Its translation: CASSGASGRYEQYF.

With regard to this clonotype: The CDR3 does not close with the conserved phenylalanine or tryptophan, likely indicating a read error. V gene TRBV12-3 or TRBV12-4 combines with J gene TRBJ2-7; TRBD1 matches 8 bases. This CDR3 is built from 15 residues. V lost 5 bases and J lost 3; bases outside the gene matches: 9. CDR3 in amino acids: CASSLRDTGGYEQYS. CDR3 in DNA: TGTGCCAGCAGTCTCCGTGACACAGGGGGCTACGAGCAGTACTCC.

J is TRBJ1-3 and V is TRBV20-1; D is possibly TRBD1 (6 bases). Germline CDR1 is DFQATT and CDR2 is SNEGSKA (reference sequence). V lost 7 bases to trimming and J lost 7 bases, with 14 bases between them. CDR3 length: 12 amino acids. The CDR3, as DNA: TGCAGTGGAAAGGGGGTGGAGAACACCATATATTTT. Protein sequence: CSGKGVENTIYF.

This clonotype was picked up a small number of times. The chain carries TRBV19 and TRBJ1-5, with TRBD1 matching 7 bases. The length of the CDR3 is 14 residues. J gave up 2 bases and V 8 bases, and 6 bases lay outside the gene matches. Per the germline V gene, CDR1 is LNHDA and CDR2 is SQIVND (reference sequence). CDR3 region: CASPGGWGNQPQHF. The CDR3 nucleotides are TGTGCCAGTCCAGGGGGTTGGGGCAATCAGCCCCAGCATTTT.

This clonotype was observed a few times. This CDR3 is CSVSIPGLAGDEQYF. The CDR3 DNA follows: TGCAGTGTCTCCATCCCCGGACTAGCGGGAGACGAGCAGTACTTC. This chain joins TRBV20-1 and TRBJ2-7, with 13 bases aligning to TRBD2. V gave up 7 bases and J gave up 5 bases; unmatched junction bases: 11. This CDR3 spans 15 amino acids. Germline CDR1 reads DFQATT; CDR2 reads SNEGSKA (reference sequence).

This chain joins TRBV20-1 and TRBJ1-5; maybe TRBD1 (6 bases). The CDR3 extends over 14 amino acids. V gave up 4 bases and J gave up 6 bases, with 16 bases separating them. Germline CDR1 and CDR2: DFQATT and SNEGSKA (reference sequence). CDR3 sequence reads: CSAKDRWGTQPQHF. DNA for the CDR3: TGCAGTGCTAAGGACAGATGGGGAACTCAGCCCCAGCATTTT.

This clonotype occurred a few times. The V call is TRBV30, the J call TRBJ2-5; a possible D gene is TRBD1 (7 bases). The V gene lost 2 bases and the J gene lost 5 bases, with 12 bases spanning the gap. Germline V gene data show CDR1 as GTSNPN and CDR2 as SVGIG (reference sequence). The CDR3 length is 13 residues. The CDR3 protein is CAWSRQGGETQYF. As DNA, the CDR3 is TGTGCCTGGAGTCGGCAGGGGGGTGAGACCCAGTACTTC.

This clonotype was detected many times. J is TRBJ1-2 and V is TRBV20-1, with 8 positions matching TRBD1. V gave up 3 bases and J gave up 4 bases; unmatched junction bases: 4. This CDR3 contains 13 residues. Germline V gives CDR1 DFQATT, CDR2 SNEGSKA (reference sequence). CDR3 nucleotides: TGCAGTGCTAGGGACAGGGTGAGCTATGGCTACACCTTC. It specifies CSARDRVSYGYTF.

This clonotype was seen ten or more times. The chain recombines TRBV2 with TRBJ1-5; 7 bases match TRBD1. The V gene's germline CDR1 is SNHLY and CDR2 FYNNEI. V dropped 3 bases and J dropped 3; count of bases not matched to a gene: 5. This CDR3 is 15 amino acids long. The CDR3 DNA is TGTGCCAGCAGTGAGGAAGGGGGCCACAATCAGCCCCAGCATTTT. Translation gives CASSEEGGHNQPQHF. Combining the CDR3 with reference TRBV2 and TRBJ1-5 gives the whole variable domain EPEVTQTPSHQVTQMGQEVILRCVPISNHLYFYWYRQILGQKVEFLVSFYNNEISEKSEIFDDQFSVERPDGSNFTLKIRSTKLEDSAMYFCASSEEGGHNQPQHFGDGTRLSIL.

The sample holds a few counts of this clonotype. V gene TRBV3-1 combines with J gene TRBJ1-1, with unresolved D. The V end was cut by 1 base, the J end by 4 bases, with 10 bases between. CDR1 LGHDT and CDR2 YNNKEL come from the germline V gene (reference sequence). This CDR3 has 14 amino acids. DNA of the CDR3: TGTGCCAGCAGCCAAGGTCCGGGGAGCACTGAAGCTTTCTTT. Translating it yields CASSQGPGSTEAFF.

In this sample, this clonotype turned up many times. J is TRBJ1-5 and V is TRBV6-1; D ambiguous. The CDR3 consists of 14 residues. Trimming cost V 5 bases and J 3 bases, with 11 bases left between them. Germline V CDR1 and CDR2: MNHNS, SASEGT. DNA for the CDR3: TGTGCCAGCAGTAAGTTAAGATTCAATCAGCCCCAGCATTTT. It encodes CASSKLRFNQPQHF.

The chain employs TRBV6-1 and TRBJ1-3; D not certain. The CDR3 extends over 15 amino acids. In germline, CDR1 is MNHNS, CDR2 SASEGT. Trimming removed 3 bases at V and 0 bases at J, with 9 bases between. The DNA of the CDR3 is TGTGCCAGCAGTGAGGACCTCCGCTCTGGAAACACCATATATTTT. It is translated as CASSEDLRSGNTIYF.

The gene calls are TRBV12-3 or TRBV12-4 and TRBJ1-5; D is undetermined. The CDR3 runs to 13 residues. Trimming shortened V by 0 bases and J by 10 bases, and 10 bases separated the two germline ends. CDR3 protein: CASSLARAYPQHF. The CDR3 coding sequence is TGTGCCAGCAGTTTAGCGCGCGCGTACCCCCAGCATTTT.